Here is one T cell receptor (beta chain) with its context. This sample is drawn from a study of chronic HIV infection and antiretroviral therapy. Germline V gene data show CDR1 as MNHEY and CDR2 as SVGEGT. After removal of 3 bases from V and 6 bases from J, the junction contained 4 bases not matched to a gene. The CDR3 runs 13 residues. TCRdb used MiXCR to reprocess the 5' RACE reads, holding one entry per CDR3 protein. The sample lists 40,000 to 50,000 distinct CDR3 sequences, about 18% occurring once. The gene calls are TRBV6-2 or TRBV6-3 and TRBJ2-7; 8 bases agree with TRBD2. The clonotype originates from an adult who had HIV and had not received antiretroviral therapy, or was an uninfected healthy control (not recorded which). Sequenced material: peripheral blood. CDR3 sequence reads: CASSYAGRAEQYF. In DNA, the CDR3 is TGTGCCAGCAGTTATGCCGGGAGGGCCGAGCAGTACTTC.